A selection of T cell receptor beta chains follows, all from one sample in a study of cytomegalovirus exposure and HLA in healthy donors. Clones were sequenced by immunoSEQ multiplex PCR, and TCRdb holds only the in-frame ones, with some missing. The sample yields 95,000 to 120,000 clones, 65% to 85% seen once. Sequencing input: PBMCs. The receptors stem from a woman younger than 35 in good health and CMV-seronegative. Each CDR3 is given with its conserved first and last residue. The order of the fields is D gene, J gene, V gene, CDR3 protein. A D gene is named only where the DNA matches it firmly.

-	TRBJ1-1	TRBV28	CASSLSRGSAFF
TRBD2	TRBJ2-2	TRBV5-1	CASSYLAGGNTGELFF
TRBD1	TRBJ1-2	TRBV9	CASSVRGRDGYTF
TRBD1	TRBJ1-2	TRBV9	CASSVGSAGGHGYTF
-	TRBJ1-6	TRBV2	CASSEVRVGSPLHF
-	TRBJ2-1	TRBV5-1	CASSLSGDIYNEQFF
TRBD1	TRBJ2-3	TRBV4-3	CASSRSWTGFGTDTQYF
-	TRBJ1-1	TRBV6-1	CASSEAHSLNTEAFF
-	TRBJ2-1	TRBV19	CASSTGLPSSYNEQFF
-	TRBJ2-7	TRBV6-6	CASTPDYLGEQYF
-	TRBJ2-7	TRBV5-1	CASRAGTRAYEQYF
TRBD2	TRBJ2-3	TRBV5-1	CASSPRTSRSTDTQYF
-	TRBJ1-1	TRBV29-1	CSVGGAFF
TRBD1	TRBJ2-3	TRBV2	CASRSGTGGTDTQYF
-	TRBJ1-5	TRBV28	CASSSQGSNQPQHF
TRBD2	TRBJ2-7	TRBV7-2	CASSPSLARSYEQYF
TRBD1	TRBJ1-4	TRBV19	CASKGTGLEKLFF
TRBD1	TRBJ2-1	TRBV19	CASVDRGSYNEQFF
-	TRBJ2-4	TRBV29-1	CSVARGEAKNIQYF
-	TRBJ1-4	TRBV7-9	CASSSDRPATNEKLFF
-	TRBJ2-2	TRBV11-2	CASSLDRVGGTGELFF
TRBD1	TRBJ1-1	TRBV19	CASSSTGGGTEAFF
TRBD1	TRBJ2-3	TRBV4-3	CASSPNRDRGTDTQYF
TRBD1	TRBJ1-5	TRBV19	CASSPGTGGGQPQHF
-	TRBJ2-2	TRBV4-1	CASSQVISSSNTGELFF
TRBD1	TRBJ2-3	TRBV28	CASSPGTGLFTDTQYF
TRBD1	TRBJ1-4	TRBV10-3	CAISEGTGSEKLFF
-	TRBJ1-6	TRBV5-6	CASSLGGLRSPLHF
-	TRBJ2-7	TRBV27	CASSSGAPYEQYF
-	TRBJ2-2	TRBV18	CASCRGANTGELFF
-	TRBJ1-1	TRBV6-1	CASSENPFTEAFF
TRBD1	TRBJ1-2	TRBV4-1	CASSQAVGQVGKGIYGYTF
-	TRBJ1-5	TRBV19	CASSRGQINQPQHF
TRBD1	TRBJ1-5	TRBV2	CASSVQGAGQPQHF
-	TRBJ2-2	TRBV7-7	CASSLGGGARATGELFF
TRBD1	TRBJ2-7	TRBV2	CASSKTTGTSYEQYF
TRBD1	TRBJ1-5	TRBV30	CAWSGTGRFPQHF